These 5 T cell receptor beta chains share one sample of origin, sequenced in a study of T cells in Graves' hyperthyroidism and ophthalmopathy. The TCR beta CDR3 regions underwent amplification using RNA transcripts as the source. The HTBI primer set was used in a first-round RT-PCR of the TCR CDR3. TCRdb fed the multiplex PCR reads into MiXCR, producing one record per CDR3 protein. The sample holds just over 550,000 distinct CDR3 sequences, about 43% seen once. The sample was peripheral blood or thyroid tissue (not recorded which). The source is a woman under 30 with Graves' hyperthyroidism.

The table lists this clonotype with many counts. The chain joins TRBV29-1 to TRBJ1-1, with D perhaps matching TRBD1 (5 bases). The CDR3 has 14 amino acids. Germline loops: CDR1 SQVTM, CDR2 ANQGSEA. Trimming left V 5 bases short and J 5 bases short, with 18 bases between. As DNA, the CDR3 is TGCAGCGTTCTGGAGGGACTGTTAGGGACTGAAGCTTTCTTT. Protein product: CSVLEGLLGTEAFF. Full variable domain (missing parts from reference TRBV29-1 and TRBJ1-1): SAVISQKPSRDICQRGTSLTIQCQVDSQVTMMFWYRQQPGQSLTLIATANQGSEATYESGFVIDKFPISRPNLTFSTLTVSNMSPEDSSIYLCSVLEGLLGTEAFFGQGTRLTVV.

As regards this clonotype: It may be a read error: a sequence one base away is much more abundant. The rearrangement joins TRBV15 to TRBJ2-7, with 7 bases aligning to TRBD2. CDR1 LNHNV and CDR2 YYDKDF come from the germline V gene (reference sequence). The CDR3 spans 12 residues. With V trimmed by 5 bases and J by 7 bases, 5 bases remained unmatched. The CDR3 nucleotides read TGTGCCACCAGCCCGGGACTACTGGAGCAGTACTTC. Protein product: CATSPGLLEQYF. The full variable domain, rest sourced from reference TRBV15 and TRBJ2-7, is DAMVIQNPRYQVTQFGKPVTLSCSQTLNHNVMYWYQQKSSQAPKLLFHYYDKDFNNEADTPDNFQSRRPNTSFCFLDIRSPGLGDTAMYLCATSPGLLEQYFGPGTRLTVT.

On this clonotype: With a much larger clone just one base away, this may be a read error. CDR3 nucleotides: TGTGCCAGCAGTGGAATGGGGACGAACACCGGGGAGCTGTTTTTT. Amino acid sequence: CASSGMGTNTGELFF. V usage is TRBV25-1 and J usage is TRBJ2-2; D is ambiguous. Germline assignment: CDR1 MGHDK and CDR2 SYGVNS. The ends were cut back, 4 bases at V and 0 bases at J, with 9 bases in the middle. The CDR3 sequence is 15 residues long. Filled out from reference TRBV25-1 and TRBJ2-2, the complete variable domain reads EADIYQTPRYLVIGTGKKITLECSQTMGHDKMYWYQQDPGMELHLIHYSYGVNSTEKGDLSSESTVSRIRTEHFPLTLESARPSHTSQYLCASSGMGTNTGELFFGEGSRLTVL.

This clonotype was observed many times. V gene TRBV2 combines with J gene TRBJ2-5; perhaps TRBD2 as D (6 bases). CDR3 length: 14 residues. Trimming shortened V by 6 bases and J by 3 bases, and 14 bases separated the two germline ends. CDR1 is SNHLY and CDR2 is FYNNEI in the germline V gene. The CDR3 loop is CASSDRDSEETQYF. The CDR3, as DNA: TGTGCCAGCAGCGACCGGGACTCCGAAGAGACCCAGTACTTC.

The gene calls are TRBV9 and TRBJ1-1; no reliable D call. V was pared by 6 bases and J by 0 bases, with 9 bases between. The CDR3 consists of 13 residues. Germline V gives CDR1 SGDLS, CDR2 YYNGEE. CDR3 amino acids: CASNPAVNTEAFF. The CDR3 nucleotides read TGTGCCAGCAACCCGGCCGTGAACACTGAAGCTTTCTTT.